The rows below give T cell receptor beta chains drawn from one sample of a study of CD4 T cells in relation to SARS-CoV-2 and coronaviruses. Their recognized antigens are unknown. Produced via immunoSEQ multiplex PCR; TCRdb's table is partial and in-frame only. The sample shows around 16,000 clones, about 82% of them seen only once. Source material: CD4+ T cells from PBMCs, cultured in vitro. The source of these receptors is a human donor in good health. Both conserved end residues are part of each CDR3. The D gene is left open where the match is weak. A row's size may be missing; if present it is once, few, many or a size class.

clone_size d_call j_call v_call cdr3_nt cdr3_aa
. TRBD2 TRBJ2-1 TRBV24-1 TGTGCCACCAGTGATTCTAGCGGGAGCTATGAGCAGTTCTTC CATSDSSGSYEQFF
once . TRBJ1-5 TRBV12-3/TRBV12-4 TGTGCCAGCAGTTTAAGTTCGGATCAGCCCCAGCATTTT CASSLSSDQPQHF
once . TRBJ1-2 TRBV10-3 TGTGCCATCAGTGAACGTGGTTCTGACTATGGCTACACCTTC CAISERGSDYGYTF
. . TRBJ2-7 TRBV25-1 TGTGCCAGCAAGGGCTCCTACGAGCAGTACTTC CASKGSYEQYF
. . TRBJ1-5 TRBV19 TGTGCCAGTAGTATCACGACCGGCGACCATCATCCCCAGCATTTT CASSITTGDHHPQHF
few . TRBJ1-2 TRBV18 TGTGCCAGCTCACCACGGACAGAATACACCTTGGGCTACACCTTC CASSPRTEYTLGYTF
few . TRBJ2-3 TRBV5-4 TGTGCCAGCAGCTTGGACCAAAGCGGGCGCGGGGTGGGTACGCAGTATTTT CASSLDQSGRGVGTQYF
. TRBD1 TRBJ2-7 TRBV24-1 TGTGCCACCAGTGATCCGGGACAGGGGGGATACGAGCAGTACTTC CATSDPGQGGYEQYF
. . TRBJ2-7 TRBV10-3 TGTGCCATTGCACCTGGGGGCTACGAGCAGTACTTC CAIAPGGYEQYF
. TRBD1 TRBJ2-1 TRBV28 TGTGCCAGCGACCCTAGTCCGGGACAGGGGTCCTACAATGAGCAGTTCTTC CASDPSPGQGSYNEQFF
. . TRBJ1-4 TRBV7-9 TGTGCCAGCAGCTTGGACAGAGAAAAACTGTTTTTT CASSLDREKLFF
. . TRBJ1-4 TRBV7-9 TGTGCCAGCAGCTCCCGTCCCGGGGGGGGTGCGAAAACTAATGAAAAACTGTTTTTT CASSSRPGGGAKTNEKLFF
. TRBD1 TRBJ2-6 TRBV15 TGTGCCACCTCCCCACAGGGGGAAAGCTCTGGGGCCAACGTCCTGACTTTC CATSPQGESSGANVLTF
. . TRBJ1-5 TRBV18 TGTGCCAGCTCAATCGGGGGGGACGAAAGTCATCAGCCCCAGCATTTT CASSIGGDESHQPQHF
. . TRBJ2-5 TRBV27 TGTGCCAGCAGTTTAGGCCAAGAGACCCAGTACTTC CASSLGQETQYF
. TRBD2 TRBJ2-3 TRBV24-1 TGTGCCACCAGTGGGGCTAGCGGGAGAGATACGCAGTATTTT CATSGASGRDTQYF
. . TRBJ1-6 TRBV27 TGTGCCAGCAGTGCCACGGGGAATTCACCCCTCCACTTT CASSATGNSPLHF
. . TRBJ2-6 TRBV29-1 TGCAGCGTTAATGGGGCTGGGGCCAACGTCCTGACTTTC CSVNGAGANVLTF
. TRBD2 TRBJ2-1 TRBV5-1 TGCGCCAGCAGCCGGACTAGCGGGGGGCCCAATGAGCAGTTCTTC CASSRTSGGPNEQFF
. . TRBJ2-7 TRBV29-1 TGCAGCGTTGATCAGGTAAAGAAGTACGAGCAGTACTTC CSVDQVKKYEQYF
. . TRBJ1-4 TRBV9 TGTGCCAGCAGTGTGGATCCGGGCGGTAATGAAAAACTGTTTTTT CASSVDPGGNEKLFF
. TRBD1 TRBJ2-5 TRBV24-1 TGTGCCACCAGTGATGATGGGACAGGATCTCGGGAGACCCAGTACTTC CATSDDGTGSRETQYF
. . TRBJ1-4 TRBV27 TGTGCCAGCAGTTTATTCTCTTTGGCGGGGAATGAAAAACTGTTTTTT CASSLFSLAGNEKLFF
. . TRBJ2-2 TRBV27 TGTGCCAGCAGTGAGGGGGATCTTTCGAACACCGGGGAGCTGTTTTTT CASSEGDLSNTGELFF
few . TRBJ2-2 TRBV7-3 TGTGCCAGCAGCCCCGGGTCTTCCGGGGAGCTGTTTTTT CASSPGSSGELFF